These T cell receptor beta chains were read from a single sample in a study of T cells in Graves' hyperthyroidism and ophthalmopathy. TCRdb reprocessed the multiplex PCR reads via MiXCR and lists one record per CDR3 protein. This table holds roughly 630,000 distinct CDR3 sequences, approximately 14% found once. The sequenced sample was blood. The origin of the receptors is a young woman with Graves' hyperthyroidism. The CDR3 runs from the conserved cysteine through the conserved F or W. A D gene is named only where the DNA matches it firmly. Clone size is stated in some rows and not others, as once, few, many or a class when expanded.

D	V	size	J	CDR3	DNA
TRBD2	TRBV6-2/TRBV6-3	NA	TRBJ2-3	CASRGGLAGVPDTQYF	TGTGCCAGCAGGGGCGGACTAGCGGGAGTCCCTGATACGCAGTATTTT
NA	TRBV12-3/TRBV12-4	many	TRBJ1-1	CASSYLRAEAFF	TGTGCCAGCAGTTACTTGCGGGCTGAAGCTTTCTTT
TRBD1	TRBV7-9	few	TRBJ1-4	CASSPQGTEKLFF	TGTGCCAGCAGTCCACAGGGGACTGAAAAACTGTTTTTT
NA	TRBV28	many	TRBJ1-4	CASRAGAGDEKLFF	TGTGCCAGCAGGGCGGGGGCCGGCGATGAAAAACTGTTTTTT
NA	TRBV4-1	few	TRBJ2-1	CASSQDRVVGYYNEQFF	TGCGCCAGCAGCCAAGATCGAGTGGTCGGTTACTACAATGAGCAGTTCTTC
NA	TRBV27	NA	TRBJ2-5	CASSWGPMETQYF	TGTGCCAGCAGTTGGGGCCCGATGGAGACCCAGTACTTC
NA	TRBV6-1	NA	TRBJ2-6	CASAGPTGANVLTF	TGTGCCAGCGCGGGTCCCACTGGGGCCAACGTCCTGACTTTC
TRBD1	TRBV20-1	many	TRBJ2-1	CSARDRPSYNEQFF	TGCAGTGCTAGGGACAGGCCAAGCTACAATGAGCAGTTCTTC
TRBD2	TRBV7-2	many	TRBJ2-7	CASTPGQIGLAGSEQYF	TGTGCCAGCACCCCAGGGCAAATAGGACTAGCGGGTTCCGAGCAGTACTTC
NA	TRBV19	few	TRBJ2-2	CASSPGQTEAGELFF	TGTGCCAGTAGCCCCGGACAGACGGAGGCCGGGGAGCTGTTTTTT
TRBD1	TRBV3-1	NA	TRBJ1-6	CASSQDIGGAGSYNSPLHF	TGTGCCAGCAGCCAAGATATAGGGGGCGCGGGCTCCTATAATTCACCCCTCCACTTT
NA	TRBV29-1	NA	TRBJ1-1	CSGFIGHGPIGYEAFF	TGCAGCGGTTTCATAGGCCACGGACCGATCGGATATGAAGCTTTCTTT
TRBD1	TRBV12-3/TRBV12-4	NA	TRBJ1-2	CASRPPQGAVGGYTF	TGTGCCAGCAGGCCACCACAGGGGGCGGTGGGAGGCTACACCTTC
NA	TRBV11-2	many	TRBJ1-5	CASSETGGASNQPQHF	TGTGCCAGCAGCGAGACGGGAGGAGCTAGCAATCAGCCCCAGCATTTT
NA	TRBV29-1	many	TRBJ2-7	CSVEWDNSYEQYF	TGCAGCGTTGAGTGGGACAACTCCTACGAGCAGTACTTC
NA	TRBV27	many	TRBJ1-1	CASSLFFRLSGNIMNTEAFF	TGTGCCAGCAGTTTGTTTTTTCGCCTTTCGGGGAACATCATGAACACTGAAGCTTTCTTT
NA	TRBV6-4	NA	TRBJ1-1	CAPRGGYTEAFF	TGTGCCCCGCGAGGGGGATACACTGAAGCTTTCTTT
NA	TRBV12-5	few	TRBJ2-7	CASGLVREEQYF	TGTGCTAGTGGTTTGGTAAGGGAGGAGCAGTACTTC
NA	TRBV6-2/TRBV6-3	few	TRBJ2-7	CASTDRTTYEQYF	TGTGCCAGCACTGACAGGACCACCTACGAGCAGTACTTC
NA	TRBV6-1	many	TRBJ2-5	CASSSPRLRRLPGETQYF	TGTGCCAGCAGTTCCCCCCGCCTGAGGCGGCTCCCCGGGGAGACCCAGTACTTC
TRBD2	TRBV11-1	NA	TRBJ2-5	CASSLRLAVQETQYF	TGTGCCAGCAGCTTAAGACTAGCGGTACAAGAGACCCAGTACTTC
TRBD2	TRBV12-3/TRBV12-4	many	TRBJ2-7	CASSPTSGSNEQYF	TGTGCCAGCAGTCCGACTAGCGGGAGCAACGAGCAGTACTTC
NA	TRBV5-1	many	TRBJ2-1	CASSPLVSANEQFF	TGCGCCAGCAGCCCACTAGTCAGCGCCAATGAGCAGTTCTTC
NA	TRBV5-1	many	TRBJ2-1	CASRGAIAERNEQFF	TGCGCCAGCAGGGGGGCAATCGCGGAGAGGAATGAGCAGTTCTTC
TRBD2	TRBV4-2	NA	TRBJ2-1	CASSPGLAGGPVYNEQFF	TGTGCCAGCAGCCCAGGACTAGCGGGAGGGCCGGTCTACAATGAGCAGTTCTTC
TRBD1	TRBV27	NA	TRBJ1-2	CASSDREGDGYTF	TGTGCCAGCAGTGACAGGGAGGGGGACGGCTACACCTTC
NA	TRBV30	NA	TRBJ1-6	CAWSELAGNSPLHF	TGTGCCTGGAGTGAATTGGCCGGCAATTCACCCCTCCACTTT
NA	TRBV18	many	TRBJ1-1	CASSPQPASNTEAFF	TGTGCCAGCTCACCACAGCCGGCCTCCAACACTGAAGCTTTCTTT
NA	TRBV27	NA	TRBJ1-6	CASSGPAALHSPLHF	TGTGCCAGCAGCGGGCCGGCAGCACTTCATTCACCCCTCCACTTT
NA	TRBV2	many	TRBJ2-7	CASSVEDLPYEQYF	TGTGCCAGCAGTGTAGAGGACTTGCCCTACGAGCAGTACTTC
TRBD2	TRBV24-1	many	TRBJ2-3	CATEATSGSTDTQYF	TGTGCCACCGAGGCGACTAGCGGATCCACAGATACGCAGTATTTT
NA	TRBV20-1	many	TRBJ2-7	CSARMGSRYEQYF	TGCAGTGCTAGAATGGGGTCGAGGTACGAGCAGTACTTC
NA	TRBV5-1	NA	TRBJ1-1	CASSFLGEDTEAFF	TGCGCCAGCAGCTTCCTGGGAGAGGACACTGAAGCTTTCTTT
NA	TRBV3-1	many	TRBJ2-1	CASSPFQSSYNEQFF	TGTGCCAGCAGTCCCTTTCAGAGCTCCTACAATGAGCAGTTCTTC
NA	TRBV6-6	many	TRBJ2-3	CASSYSREQTDTQYF	TGTGCCAGCAGTTACAGTCGGGAGCAGACAGATACGCAGTATTTT
TRBD2	TRBV5-1	many	TRBJ2-1	CASSPTSGRANEQFF	TGTGCCAGCAGCCCGACTAGCGGGAGGGCCAATGAGCAGTTCTTC
TRBD1	TRBV7-9	few	TRBJ2-4	CASSPGQGNIQYF	TGTGCCAGCAGCCCGGGACAGGGAAACATTCAGTACTTC
TRBD2	TRBV12-3/TRBV12-4	NA	TRBJ2-1	CASSLLTSGRDEQFF	TGTGCCAGCAGTTTATTGACTAGCGGGAGGGATGAGCAGTTCTTC
NA	TRBV10-3	few	TRBJ2-3	CAISESALQPRTDTQYF	TGTGCCATCAGTGAGTCGGCCCTCCAACCTCGAACAGATACGCAGTATTTT
TRBD2	TRBV5-1	NA	TRBJ2-2	CASSSNGLADTGELFF	TGCGCCAGCAGCTCGAATGGACTAGCGGACACCGGGGAGCTGTTTTTT
TRBD2	TRBV10-1	few	TRBJ2-7	CASSDSLAGAAEQYF	TGCGCCAGCAGTGATTCCCTAGCGGGTGCGGCCGAGCAGTACTTC
TRBD1	TRBV3-1	many	TRBJ2-7	CASSQEGTGLYEQYF	TGTGCCAGCAGCCAAGAAGGGACAGGACTCTACGAGCAGTACTTC
NA	TRBV20-1	many	TRBJ1-5	CSASGVSNQPQHF	TGCAGTGCTAGTGGCGTCAGCAATCAGCCCCAGCATTTT
TRBD1	TRBV12-3/TRBV12-4	many	TRBJ2-4	CASSPTGSTKNIQYF	TGTGCCAGCAGTCCGACAGGGTCTACCAAAAACATTCAGTACTTC
NA	TRBV19	NA	TRBJ1-5	CASSIMERGGQPQHF	TGTGCCAGTAGTATAATGGAGAGGGGAGGACAGCCCCAGCATTTT
TRBD1	TRBV10-3	few	TRBJ2-7	CAISDRDRDDEQYF	TGTGCCATCAGTGACCGGGACAGGGATGACGAGCAGTACTTC
NA	TRBV7-2	many	TRBJ2-7	CASSLRVTDFSPYEQYF	TGTGCCAGCAGCTTAAGGGTTACGGATTTTAGCCCCTACGAGCAGTACTTC